This TCR beta chain was identified in a study of blood T cell repertoires in COVID-19. Across the study: COVID-19 samples from acute and convalescent phases originated in the United States, Italy and Spain. Sample material is recorded as cDNA or gDNA derived from T cells, B-cell-depleted T cells, or PBMCs.

The authors' processing: Amplification from reference gene primers served as the basis for estimated nucleated cell counts. Profiling relied on immunoSEQ multiplex PCR, and the TCRdb table lists in-frame clones only, not all of them. The D gene and trimming were derived from the DNA, and the V and J assignments and clone size from that table. The repertoire has 95,000 to 150,000 clones, over 60% of them found once; the top ten carry 30% to 45%. The TCR sequence derives from a man aged 35 to 55 with active or convalescent COVID-19. The sample consisted of peripheral blood.

CDR3 loop: CASSLRTGGTDTQYF. DNA of the CDR3: TGTGCCAGCAGCCTAAGGACAGGGGGCACAGATACGCAGTATTTT. The V call is TRBV14, the J call TRBJ2-3; 9 nucleotides agree with TRBD1. Germline V gene data show CDR1 as SGHDN and CDR2 as FVKESK. V was clipped by 4 bases and J by 1 base; unmatched bases: 3. CDR3 size: 15 residues.